Included here is one T cell receptor beta chain sequence, with context. Its antigen is unidentified. The data are from a study of untreated major depressive disorder. Overall study findings and caveats: The sequencing tests were limited to three preselected Vbeta families. TRBV25-01 and TRBV02-01 followed the flow pattern without significance. TRBV05-01 (Vbeta 5.1) usage was higher in CD4+ T cells of depressed patients than controls. In every subject, the five largest TRBV05-01 clones were private.

Clones were read by immunoSEQ multiplex PCR, and TCRdb kept only the in-frame ones, dropping some. Of roughly 13,000 clones listed, over 90% were seen once; the top ten hold approximately 0.8%. The CDR3 is 16 residues long. CDR1 is SGDLS, CDR2 YYNGEE, per germline. Trimming shortened V by 4 bases and J by 4 bases, and 19 bases separated the two germline ends. The clonotype was recovered from a man in his thirties or forties with major depressive disorder. V gene TRBV9 combines with J gene TRBJ2-3; D is possibly TRBD1 or TRBD2 (6 bases each). Material: CD4+ T cells from PBMCs. CDR3 region: CASSPRQPGAPDTQYF. The CDR3 nucleotides are TGTGCCAGCAGCCCCCGGCAGCCGGGGGCCCCAGATACGCAGTATTTT.